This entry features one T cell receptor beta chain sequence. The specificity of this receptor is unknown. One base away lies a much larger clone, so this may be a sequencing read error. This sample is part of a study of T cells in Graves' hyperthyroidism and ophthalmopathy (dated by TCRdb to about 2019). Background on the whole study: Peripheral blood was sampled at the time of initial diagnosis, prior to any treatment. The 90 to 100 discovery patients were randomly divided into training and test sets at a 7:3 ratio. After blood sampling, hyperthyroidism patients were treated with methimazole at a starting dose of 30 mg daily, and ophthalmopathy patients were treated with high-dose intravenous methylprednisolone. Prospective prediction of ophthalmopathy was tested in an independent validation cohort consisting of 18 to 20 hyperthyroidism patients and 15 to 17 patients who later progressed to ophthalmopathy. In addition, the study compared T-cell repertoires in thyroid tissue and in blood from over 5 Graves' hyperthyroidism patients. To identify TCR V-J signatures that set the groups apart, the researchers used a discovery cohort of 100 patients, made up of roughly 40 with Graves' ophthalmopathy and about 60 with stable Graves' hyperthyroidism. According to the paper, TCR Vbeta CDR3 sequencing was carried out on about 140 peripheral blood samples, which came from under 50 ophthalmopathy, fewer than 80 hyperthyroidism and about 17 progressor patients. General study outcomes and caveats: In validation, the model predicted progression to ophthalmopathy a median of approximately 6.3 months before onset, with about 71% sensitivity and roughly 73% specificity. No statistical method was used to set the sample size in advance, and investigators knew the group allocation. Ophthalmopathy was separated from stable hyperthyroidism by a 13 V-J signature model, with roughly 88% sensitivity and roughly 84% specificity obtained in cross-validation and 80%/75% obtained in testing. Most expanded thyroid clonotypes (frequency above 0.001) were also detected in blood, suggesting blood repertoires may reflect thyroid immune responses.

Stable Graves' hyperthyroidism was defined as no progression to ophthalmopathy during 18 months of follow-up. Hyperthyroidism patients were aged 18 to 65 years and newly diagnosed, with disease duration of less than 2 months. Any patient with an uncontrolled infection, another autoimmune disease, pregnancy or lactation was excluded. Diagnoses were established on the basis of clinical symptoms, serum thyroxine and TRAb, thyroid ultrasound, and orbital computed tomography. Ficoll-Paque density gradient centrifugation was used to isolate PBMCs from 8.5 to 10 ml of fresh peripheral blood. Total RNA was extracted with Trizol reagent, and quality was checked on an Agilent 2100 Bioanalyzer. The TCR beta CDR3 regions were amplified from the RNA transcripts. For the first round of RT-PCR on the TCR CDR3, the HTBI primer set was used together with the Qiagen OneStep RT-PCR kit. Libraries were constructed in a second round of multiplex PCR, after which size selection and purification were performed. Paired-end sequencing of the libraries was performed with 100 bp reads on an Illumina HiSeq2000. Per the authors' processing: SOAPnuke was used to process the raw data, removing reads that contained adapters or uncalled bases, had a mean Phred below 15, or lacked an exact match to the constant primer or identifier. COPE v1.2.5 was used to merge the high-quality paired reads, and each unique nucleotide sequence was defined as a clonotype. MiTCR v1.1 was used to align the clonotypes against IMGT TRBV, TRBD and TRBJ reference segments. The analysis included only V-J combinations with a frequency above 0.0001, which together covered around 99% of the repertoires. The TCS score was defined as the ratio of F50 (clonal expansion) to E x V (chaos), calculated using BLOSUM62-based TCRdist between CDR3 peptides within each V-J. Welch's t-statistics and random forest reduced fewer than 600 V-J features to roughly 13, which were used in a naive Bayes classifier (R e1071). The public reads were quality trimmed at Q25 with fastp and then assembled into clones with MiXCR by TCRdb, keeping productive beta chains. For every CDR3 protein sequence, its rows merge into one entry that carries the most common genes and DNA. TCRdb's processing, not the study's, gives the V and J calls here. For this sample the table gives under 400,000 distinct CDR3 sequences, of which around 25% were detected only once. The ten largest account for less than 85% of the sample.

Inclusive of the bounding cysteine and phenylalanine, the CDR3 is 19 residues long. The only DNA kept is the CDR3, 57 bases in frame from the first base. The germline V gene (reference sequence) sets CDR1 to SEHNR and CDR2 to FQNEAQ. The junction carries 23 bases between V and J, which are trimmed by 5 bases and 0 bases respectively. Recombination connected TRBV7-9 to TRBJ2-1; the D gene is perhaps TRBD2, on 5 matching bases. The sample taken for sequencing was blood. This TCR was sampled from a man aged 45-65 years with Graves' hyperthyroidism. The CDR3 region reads CASSPHRGAAKSSYNEQFF. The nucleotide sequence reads TGTGCCAGCAGCCCCCATCGTGGAGCGGCCAAGAGCTCCTACAATGAGCAGTTCTTC. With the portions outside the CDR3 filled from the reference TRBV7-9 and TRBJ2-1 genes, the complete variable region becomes DTGVSQNPRHKITKRGQNVTFRCDPISEHNRLYWYRQTLGQGPEFLTYFQNEAQLEKSRLLSDRFSAERPKGSFSTLEIQRTEQGDSAMYLCASSPHRGAAKSSYNEQFFGPGTRLTVL.